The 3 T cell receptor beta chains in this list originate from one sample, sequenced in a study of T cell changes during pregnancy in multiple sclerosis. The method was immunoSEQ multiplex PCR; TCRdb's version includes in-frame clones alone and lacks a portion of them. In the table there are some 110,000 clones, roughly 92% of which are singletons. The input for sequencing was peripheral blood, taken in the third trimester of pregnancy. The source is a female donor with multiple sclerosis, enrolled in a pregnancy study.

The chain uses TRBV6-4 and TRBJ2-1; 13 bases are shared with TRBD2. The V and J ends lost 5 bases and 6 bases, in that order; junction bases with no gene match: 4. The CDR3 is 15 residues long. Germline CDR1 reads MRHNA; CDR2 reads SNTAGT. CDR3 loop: CASSSLAGGFNEQFF. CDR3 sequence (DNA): TGTGCCAGCAGTTCACTAGCGGGGGGGTTCAATGAGCAGTTCTTC.

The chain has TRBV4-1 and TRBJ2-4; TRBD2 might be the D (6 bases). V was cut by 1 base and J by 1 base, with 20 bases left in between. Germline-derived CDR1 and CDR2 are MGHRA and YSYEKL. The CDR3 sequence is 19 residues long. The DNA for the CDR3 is TGCGCCAGCAGCCAAGTTCACGGGAGAGGGGCGAGCGCCAAAAACATTCAGTACTTC. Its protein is CASSQVHGRGASAKNIQYF.

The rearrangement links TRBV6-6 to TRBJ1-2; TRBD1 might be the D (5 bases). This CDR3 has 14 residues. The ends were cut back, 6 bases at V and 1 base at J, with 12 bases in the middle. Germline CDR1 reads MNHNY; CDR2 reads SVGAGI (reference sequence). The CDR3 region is CASSRGDFNYGYTF. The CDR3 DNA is TGTGCCAGCAGCCGGGGGGATTTTAACTATGGCTACACCTTC.